This entry lists 30 T cell receptor beta chains sequenced from one sample in a study of blood T cell repertoires in COVID-19. Data came from immunoSEQ multiplex PCR; TCRdb stores just in-frame clones and leaves some out. Here the sample spans around 100,000 clones, around 87% being singletons. The specimen sequenced was peripheral blood. All receptors derive from a human donor in a cohort sampled during active COVID-19.

The chain links TRBV10-1 to TRBJ2-3; 11 bases agree with TRBD2. Germline V lookup: CDR1 WNHNN, CDR2 SYGVQD (reference sequence). The length of the CDR3 is 17 residues. Losses at the gene ends were 6 bases for V and 2 bases for J; bases not matched to a gene: 10. CDR3 nucleotide sequence: TGCGCCAGCAGCCCCGGGGATAGCGGGAGGGCCACAGATACGCAGTATTTT. This codes for CASSPGDSGRATDTQYF.

The gene calls are TRBV7-9 and TRBJ1-2, with 7 positions matching TRBD1. The CDR3 runs to 14 residues. After removal of 5 bases from V and 5 bases from J, the junction contained 8 bases not matched to a gene. Germline V gene lookup returns CDR1 SEHNR and CDR2 FQNEAQ (reference sequence). CDR3 protein: CASSPQTGLYGYTF. The CDR3 DNA sequence: TGTGCCAGCAGCCCTCAGACAGGGCTTTATGGCTACACCTTC.

V is TRBV5-4 and J is TRBJ2-2; D remains unclear. The ends were cut back, 3 bases at V and 4 bases at J, with 19 bases in the middle. The CDR3 covers 17 residues. CDR1 is SGHNT, CDR2 YYREEE, per germline (reference sequence). The CDR3 sequence is CASSSVISPIRTGELFF. DNA for the CDR3: TGTGCCAGCAGCTCGGTAATTTCCCCAATTCGCACCGGGGAGCTGTTTTTT.

The gene calls are TRBV4-1 and TRBJ1-5; TRBD1 matches at 8 bases. This CDR3 is built from 15 residues. The V gene's germline CDR1 is MGHRA and CDR2 YSYEKL. The V gene end was trimmed by 2 bases and the J gene end by 3 bases; junction bases not matched to a gene: 3. CDR3 DNA: TGCGCCAGCAGCCAATCGGACAGGGACAATCAGCCCCAGCATTTT. Protein product: CASSQSDRDNQPQHF.

The V and J genes are TRBV7-2 and TRBJ2-5, with D perhaps matching TRBD1 (5 bases). This CDR3 is built from 15 residues. Trimming left V 4 bases short and J 5 bases short, with 17 bases between. Germline V gives CDR1 SGHTA, CDR2 FQGNSA. The CDR3 is CASSSDSFPGETQYF. DNA of the CDR3: TGTGCCAGCAGCTCCGACAGCTTCCCTGGGGAGACCCAGTACTTC.

The rearrangement joins TRBV19 to TRBJ1-2; tentative D call: TRBD1 (5 bases). This CDR3 contains 14 residues. Germline lookup yields CDR1 LNHDA and CDR2 SQIVND (reference sequence). The germline V and J ends were trimmed by 5 bases and 4 bases, with 14 bases remaining between them. The CDR3 sequence is CASSSPGTAYGYTF. The CDR3, as DNA: TGTGCCAGTAGTTCACCCGGGACTGCCTATGGCTACACCTTC. Filled out from reference TRBV19 and TRBJ1-2, the complete variable domain reads DGGITQSPKYLFRKEGQNVTLSCEQNLNHDAMYWYRQDPGQGLRLIYYSQIVNDFQKGDIAEGYSVSREKKESFPLTVTSAQKNPTAFYLCASSSPGTAYGYTFGSGTRLTVV.

The rearrangement uses TRBV5-1 and TRBJ2-7; 8 nucleotides align to TRBD1. Germline CDR1 SGHRS, CDR2 YFSETQ. With 4 bases clipped from V and 4 bases from J, the junction kept 10 bases outside the gene matches. The CDR3 is 15 amino acids. The CDR3 protein is CASSTAGTGLYEQYF. CDR3 nucleotide sequence: TGCGCCAGCAGCACAGCCGGGACAGGATTGTACGAGCAGTACTTC.

V and J are TRBV24-1 and TRBJ2-7; D might be TRBD2 (5 bases). Trimming shortened V by 10 bases and J by 3 bases, and 18 bases separated the two germline ends. The CDR3 contains 14 residues. Germline CDR1 KGHDR, CDR2 SFDVKD. This CDR3 is CATRGDSEIYEQYF. The CDR3 DNA is TGTGCCACTAGAGGCGATAGCGAGATCTACGAGCAGTACTTC.

The chain recombines TRBV4-1 with TRBJ2-1; TRBD2 matches at 10 bases. Trimming removed 0 bases from V and 8 bases from J; junction bases left unmatched: 10. There are 17 residues in the CDR3. Germline V gives CDR1 MGHRA, CDR2 YSYEKL. CDR3 loop: CASSQDGASGSLDEQFF. Here the CDR3 DNA reads TGCGCCAGCAGCCAAGACGGGGCTAGCGGGAGCTTAGATGAGCAGTTCTTC.

At least ten counts were recorded for this clone. This chain joins TRBV2 and TRBJ1-1; D remains unclear. The CDR3 is 13 amino acids. Germline V gene data show CDR1 as SNHLY and CDR2 as FYNNEI. Trimming removed 8 bases at V and 2 bases at J, with 12 bases between. DNA for the CDR3: TGTGCCAGCGGGGAGGAGGTTAACACTGAAGCTTTCTTT. Translation: CASGEEVNTEAFF.

This sequence joins TRBV19 and TRBJ2-2; 8 bases are shared with TRBD2. The CDR3 runs to 17 residues. The V segment lost 3 bases and the J segment 6 bases; nucleotides outside the gene matches: 12. In germline, CDR1 is LNHDA, CDR2 SQIVND (reference sequence). The CDR3 is CASSITPAGAVAGELFF. CDR3 sequence (DNA): TGTGCCAGTAGTATTACCCCAGCGGGAGCTGTGGCCGGGGAGCTGTTTTTT.

V and J are TRBV7-2 and TRBJ1-4, with D tentatively TRBD1 (6 bases). This CDR3 is 15 amino acids long. Germline V lookup: CDR1 SGHTA, CDR2 FQGNSA. V was trimmed by 5 bases and J by 10 bases, leaving 20 bases between them. CDR3 DNA sequence: TGTGCCAGCAGCCCAGGGCCCAGGGGCGGAGGAAAACTGTTTTTT. Translating it yields CASSPGPRGGGKLFF.

V is TRBV6-6 and J is TRBJ1-4; TRBD1 matches at 7 bases. V lost 6 bases, J lost 0 bases, and 1 base stayed unmatched. Germline V gene data show CDR1 as MNHNY and CDR2 as SVGAGI (reference sequence). CDR3 length: 14 amino acids. As DNA, the CDR3 is TGTGCCAGCAGAGGACAGGCAACTAATGAAAAACTGTTTTTT. Its translation: CASRGQATNEKLFF.

The V and J genes are TRBV9 and TRBJ1-2, with no clear D. The CDR3 length is 15 residues. V was trimmed by 0 bases and J by 3 bases, leaving 12 bases between them. The germline V gene has CDR1 SGDLS and CDR2 YYNGEE. The CDR3 DNA reads as TGTGCCAGCAGCGTAGCCCCGGGGAGGGACTATGGCTACACCTTC. It codes for CASSVAPGRDYGYTF.

The V gene is TRBV3-1 (or the pseudogene TRBV3-2), the J gene TRBJ2-7; possibly TRBD1 for D (5 bases). Trimming pared 5 bases from V and 2 bases from J, leaving 19 bases between. The CDR3 runs to 16 residues. The germline gives CDR1 LGHDT, CDR2 YNNKEL (reference sequence). In nucleotides, the CDR3 is TGTGCCAGCAGCAAAGCGACAGAGAAAACTACCTACGAGCAGTACTTC. This gives the protein CASSKATEKTTYEQYF.

The chain uses TRBV7-2 and TRBJ2-2; the match to TRBD2 covers 7 bases. Looked up from germline, CDR1 is SGHTA and CDR2 is FQGNSA. This CDR3 region has 16 residues. With 0 bases clipped from V and 6 bases from J, the junction kept 7 bases outside the gene matches. The DNA of the CDR3 is TGTGCCAGCAGCTTAGCGTCCCCTCGGGGGGCCGGGGAGCTGTTTTTT. Translated, it gives CASSLASPRGAGELFF.

This clone was seen once. The rearrangement joins TRBV2 to TRBJ1-2; no clear D. CDR1 and CDR2 from the germline V gene are SNHLY and FYNNEI. This CDR3 has 12 residues. V was shortened by 3 bases and J by 6 bases, with 8 bases between the two germline ends. CDR3 in amino acids: CASSDNLDGYTF. CDR3 coding DNA: TGTGCCAGCAGTGATAATCTCGATGGCTACACCTTC.

The chain uses TRBV5-4 and TRBJ2-1; maybe TRBD1 (5 bases). With 4 bases removed from V and 2 bases from J, the gap between germline ends came to 13 bases. The CDR3 has 15 amino acids. CDR1 and CDR2 from the germline V gene are SGHNT and YYREEE (reference sequence). The CDR3 DNA sequence: TGTGCCAGCAGCGTTGTGGGGCAGCCCTACAATGAGCAGTTCTTC. This codes for CASSVVGQPYNEQFF.

The chain carries TRBV9 and TRBJ2-5; the D is unclear. CDR1 and CDR2 from the germline V gene are SGDLS and YYNGEE. V dropped 1 base and J dropped 2 bases, with 6 bases sitting between them. The CDR3 totals 13 residues. DNA of the CDR3: TGTGCCAGCAGCGTAAATTCGCAAGAGACCCAGTACTTC. The encoded protein is CASSVNSQETQYF.

The J gene is TRBJ2-2, the V gene TRBV6-5, with D tentatively TRBD1 (5 bases). The CDR3 has 16 residues. The V end lost 0 bases, the J end lost 3 bases, and 11 bases lay between the germline ends. The germline V gene encodes CDR1 MNHEY and CDR2 SVGAGI. The CDR3 loop reads CASSYSGRADTGELFF. The CDR3, as DNA: TGTGCCAGCAGTTACTCCGGCAGGGCGGACACCGGGGAGCTGTTTTTT.

This chain uses TRBV19 with TRBJ1-5, with D possibly being TRBD1 (6 bases). Germline V gives CDR1 LNHDA, CDR2 SQIVND (reference sequence). The CDR3 consists of 15 residues. V lost 5 bases, J lost 3 bases, and 14 bases lay in between. CDR3 nucleotides: TGTGCCAGTAGTTCACTCCAGGGGTACAATCAGCCCCAGCATTTT. Its translation: CASSSLQGYNQPQHF.

V gene TRBV2 combines with J gene TRBJ2-7, with D tentatively TRBD1 (5 bases). Trimming cost V 6 bases and J 11 bases, with 17 bases left between them. The CDR3 has 12 amino acids. Per the germline V gene, CDR1 is SNHLY and CDR2 is FYNNEI. The CDR3 here is CASSRTDIGKYF. The CDR3 bases are TGTGCCAGCAGCCGGACGGACATTGGCAAGTACTTC.

J is TRBJ1-1 and V is TRBV6-5; D remains ambiguous. Germline values: CDR1 MNHEY, CDR2 SVGAGI. The CDR3 runs to 13 residues. Deletions cut 8 bases from V and 5 bases from J, with 15 bases between. The CDR3 DNA reads as TGTGCCAGCTCCGGCCACCCGAGGACTGAAGCTTTCTTT. Translation gives CASSGHPRTEAFF.

The chain joins TRBV28 to TRBJ2-7; D gene ambiguous. Germline V gene lookup returns CDR1 MDHEN and CDR2 SYDVKM. The length of the CDR3 is 11 residues. V shed 6 bases and J shed 6 bases, with 9 bases lying between them. For the CDR3, the DNA is TGTGCCAGCAGCTCTACCCGCGAGCAGTACTTC. It is translated as CASSSTREQYF. The full variable domain, rest sourced from reference TRBV28 and TRBJ2-7, is DVKVTQSSRYLVKRTGEKVFLECVQDMDHENMFWYRQDPGLGLRLIYFSYDVKMKEKGDIPEGYSVSREKKERFSLILESASTNQTSMYLCASSSTREQYFGPGTRLTVT.

This clone was observed a few times. The V gene is TRBV4-2, the J gene TRBJ2-1, with no clear D. Germline CDR1 is LGHNA and CDR2 is YNFKEQ. The CDR3 covers 11 residues. V shed 6 bases and J shed 8 bases, with 8 bases lying between them. The CDR3 protein is CASSSLDEQFF. The CDR3 region has the DNA TGTGCCAGCAGTTCCCTCGATGAGCAGTTCTTC.

The V and J genes are TRBV3-1 (or the pseudogene TRBV3-2) and TRBJ2-5; 7 nucleotides agree with TRBD2. The germline CDR1 and CDR2 sequences are LGHDT and YNNKEL (reference sequence). With 5 bases clipped from V and 1 base from J, the junction kept 10 bases outside the gene matches. This CDR3 has 16 amino acids. In DNA form, the CDR3 reads TGTGCCAGCAGCTTACAAGCGGGGCCCCTCCAAGAGACCCAGTACTTC. Its protein is CASSLQAGPLQETQYF.

CDR3 coding DNA: TGCGCCAGCAGCTTGCCGCGGGAGGGACTATATTACGAGCAGTACTTC. The encoded protein is CASSLPREGLYYEQYF. The rearrangement uses TRBV5-1 and TRBJ2-7; 9 bases line up with TRBD2. From germline, CDR1 is SGHRS and CDR2 YFSETQ. The CDR3 is 16 amino acids. V lost 1 base and J lost 4; bases outside the gene matches: 9.

The V gene is TRBV5-1, the J gene TRBJ2-7; 13 bases map to TRBD2. The V and J ends lost 4 bases and 4 bases, in that order; junction bases with no gene match: 8. The CDR3 covers 16 residues. Germline lookup yields CDR1 SGHRS and CDR2 YFSETQ. The CDR3 region is CASSGGLAGSRYEQYF. DNA of the CDR3: TGCGCCAGCAGCGGGGGACTAGCGGGAAGTAGGTACGAGCAGTACTTC.

This clone was observed a handful of times. The rearrangement uses TRBV4-1 and TRBJ2-2, with 11 positions matching TRBD2. The CDR3 is made up of 19 amino acids. Losses at the gene ends were 0 bases for V and 4 bases for J; bases not matched to a gene: 10. CDR1 MGHRA and CDR2 YSYEKL come from the germline V gene. In DNA form, the CDR3 reads TGCGCCAGCAGCCAAGATTTCCCCGGGACTAGCGGAATCACCGGGGAGCTGTTTTTT. This encodes CASSQDFPGTSGITGELFF.

V and J are TRBV6-5 and TRBJ1-3, with 7 bases lining up with TRBD1. Germline V CDR1 and CDR2: MNHEY, SVGAGI. The V segment lost 7 bases and the J segment 8 bases; nucleotides outside the gene matches: 11. This CDR3 has 14 residues. This chain's CDR3 is CASILLGQVYTIYF. DNA for the CDR3: TGTGCCAGCATTCTACTCGGACAGGTGTACACCATATATTTT.